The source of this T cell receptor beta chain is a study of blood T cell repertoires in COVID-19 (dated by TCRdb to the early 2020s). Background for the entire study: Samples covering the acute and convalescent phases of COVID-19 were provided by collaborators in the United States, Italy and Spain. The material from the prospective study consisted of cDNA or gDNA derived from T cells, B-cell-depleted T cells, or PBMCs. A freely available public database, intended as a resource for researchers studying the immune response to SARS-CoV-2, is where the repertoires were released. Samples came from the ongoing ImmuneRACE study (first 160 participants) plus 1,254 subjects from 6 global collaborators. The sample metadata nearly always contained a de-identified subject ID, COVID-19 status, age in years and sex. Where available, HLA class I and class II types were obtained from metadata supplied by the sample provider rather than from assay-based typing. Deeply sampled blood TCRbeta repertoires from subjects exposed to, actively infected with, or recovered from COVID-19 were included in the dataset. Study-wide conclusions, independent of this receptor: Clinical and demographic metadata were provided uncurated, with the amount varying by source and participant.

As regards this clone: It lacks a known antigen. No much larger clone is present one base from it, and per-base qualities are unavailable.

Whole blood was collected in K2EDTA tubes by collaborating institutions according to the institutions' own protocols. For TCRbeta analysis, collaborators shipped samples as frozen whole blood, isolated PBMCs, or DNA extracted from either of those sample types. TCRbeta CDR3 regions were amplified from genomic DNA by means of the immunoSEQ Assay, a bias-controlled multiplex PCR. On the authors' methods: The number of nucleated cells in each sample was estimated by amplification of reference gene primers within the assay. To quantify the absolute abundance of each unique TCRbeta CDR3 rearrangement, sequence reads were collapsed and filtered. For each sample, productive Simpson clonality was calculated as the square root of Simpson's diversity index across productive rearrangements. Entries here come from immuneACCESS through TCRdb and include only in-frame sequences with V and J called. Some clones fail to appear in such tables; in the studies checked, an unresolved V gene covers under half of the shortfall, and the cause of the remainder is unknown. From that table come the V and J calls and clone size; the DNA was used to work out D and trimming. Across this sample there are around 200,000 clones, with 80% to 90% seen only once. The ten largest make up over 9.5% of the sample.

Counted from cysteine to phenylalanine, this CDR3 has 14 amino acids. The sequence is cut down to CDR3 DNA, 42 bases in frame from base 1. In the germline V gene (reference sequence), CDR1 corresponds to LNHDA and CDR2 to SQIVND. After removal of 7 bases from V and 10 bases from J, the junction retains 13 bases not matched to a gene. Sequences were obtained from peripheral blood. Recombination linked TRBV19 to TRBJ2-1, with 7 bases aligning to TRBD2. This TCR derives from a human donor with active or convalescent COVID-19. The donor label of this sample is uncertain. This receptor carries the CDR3 CASIGNAGAREQFF. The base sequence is TGTGCCAGTATTGGGAACGCGGGAGCCAGGGAGCAGTTCTTC. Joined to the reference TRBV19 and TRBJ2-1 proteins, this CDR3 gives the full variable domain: DGGITQSPKYLFRKEGQNVTLSCEQNLNHDAMYWYRQDPGQGLRLIYYSQIVNDFQKGDIAEGYSVSREKKESFPLTVTSAQKNPTAFYLCASIGNAGAREQFFGPGTRLTVL.